The clone carrying this TCR beta chain occurred a few times. Its matching antigen is unknown. These data are taken from a study of identical twins. Study-level points and caveats: Conclusions relied on cross-sectional statistical analysis, not following the same donors. It was out-of-frame TCR alpha sharing in monozygotic twins that models underestimated. Fewer insertions marked abundant cord blood beta clonotypes; young adult naive trended weakly, memory not at all.

TCRdb re-called the 5' RACE reads with MiXCR, one entry per CDR3 protein. The data hold about 530,000 distinct CDR3 sequences, with roughly 15% observed a single time. In addition, the sample was reused for a study of yellow fever vaccine responses in identical twins.

The sequence was obtained from a woman younger than 35 in good health. The sequenced material came from CD4+ T cells sorted from blood.

The CDR3 loop reads CASSSWMEGELFF. In DNA, the CDR3 is TGTGCCAGCAGCTCTTGGATGGAGGGGGAGCTGTTTTTT. V is TRBV3-1 and J is TRBJ2-2, with no clear D. In germline, CDR1 is LGHDT, CDR2 YNNKEL (reference sequence). CDR3 length: 13 residues. With 5 bases removed from V and 8 bases from J, the gap between germline ends came to 12 bases. The full variable domain, in which reference TRBV3-1 and TRBJ2-2 provide the parts outside the CDR3, is DTAVSQTPKYLVTQMGNDKSIKCEQNLGHDTMYWYKQDSKKFLKIMFSYNNKELIINETVPNRFSPKSPDKAHLNLHINSLELGDSAVYFCASSSWMEGELFFGEGSRLTVL.